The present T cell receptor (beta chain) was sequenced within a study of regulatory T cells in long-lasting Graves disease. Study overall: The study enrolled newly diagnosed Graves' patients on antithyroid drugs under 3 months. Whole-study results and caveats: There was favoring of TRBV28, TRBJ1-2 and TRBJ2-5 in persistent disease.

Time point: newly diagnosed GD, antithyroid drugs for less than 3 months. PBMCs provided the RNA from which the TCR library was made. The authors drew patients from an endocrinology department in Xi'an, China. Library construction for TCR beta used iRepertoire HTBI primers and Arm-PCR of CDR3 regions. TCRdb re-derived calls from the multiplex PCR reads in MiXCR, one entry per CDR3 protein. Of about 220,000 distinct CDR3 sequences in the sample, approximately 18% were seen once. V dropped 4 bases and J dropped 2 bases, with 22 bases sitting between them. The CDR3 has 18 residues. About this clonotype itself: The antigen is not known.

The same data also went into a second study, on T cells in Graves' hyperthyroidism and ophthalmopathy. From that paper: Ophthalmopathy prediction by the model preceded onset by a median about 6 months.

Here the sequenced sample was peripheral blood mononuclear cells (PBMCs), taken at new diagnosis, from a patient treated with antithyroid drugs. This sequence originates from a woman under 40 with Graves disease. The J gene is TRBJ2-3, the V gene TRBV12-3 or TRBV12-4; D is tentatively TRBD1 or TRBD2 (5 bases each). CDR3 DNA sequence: TGTGCCAGCAGTTCGAGCCGGGGCACGCCGCTATCCACAGATACGCAGTATTTT. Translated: CASSSSRGTPLSTDTQYF.